The 9 T cell receptor beta chains presented below share a single source sample, sequenced in a study of cytomegalovirus exposure and HLA in healthy donors. Clones were sequenced by immunoSEQ multiplex PCR, and TCRdb holds only the in-frame ones, with some missing. The sample yields about 66,000 clones, 95% to 97% seen once. The sequenced material came from PBMCs. These receptors were collected from a woman aged 18-30 years in good health and CMV-seropositive.

CDR3 amino acids: CASSGRLAGLDNEQFF. CDR3 nucleotides: TGTGCCAGCAGTGGTCGACTAGCGGGACTGGACAATGAGCAGTTCTTC. This chain joins TRBV6-1 and TRBJ2-1; 11 bases align to TRBD2. V dropped 4 bases and J dropped 5; count of bases not matched to a gene: 7. The CDR3 extends over 16 amino acids. CDR1 and CDR2 from the germline V gene are MNHNS and SASEGT.

The rearrangement joins TRBV11-2 to TRBJ2-7; 9 bases fit TRBD1. CDR3 length equals 14 residues. Per the germline V gene, CDR1 is SGHAT and CDR2 is FQNNGV. V was clipped by 8 bases and J by 4 bases; unmatched bases: 9. The CDR3 region has the DNA TGTGCCAGCGGAGCTCACAGGGGGCCGTACGAGCAGTACTTC. This encodes CASGAHRGPYEQYF. Based on the CDR3 plus reference TRBV11-2 and TRBJ2-7, the full variable domain is EAGVAQSPRYKIIEKRQSVAFWCNPISGHATLYWYQQILGQGPKLLIQFQNNGVVDDSQLPKDRFSAERLKGVDSTLKIQPAKLEDSAVYLCASGAHRGPYEQYFGPGTRLTVT.

The genes are TRBV5-6 and TRBJ2-7, with TRBD2 identical over 10 bases. The ends lost 0 bases at V and 6 bases at J; junction bases unmatched: 6. Germline assignment: CDR1 SGHDT and CDR2 YYEEEE. There are 15 residues in the CDR3. The CDR3 DNA is TGTGCCAGCAGCTTGGTTTTTCTAGCGGGAGCCGAGCAGTACTTC. As protein: CASSLVFLAGAEQYF.

The chain recombines TRBV11-2 with TRBJ2-5; D ambiguous. CDR1 and CDR2 (germline): SGHAT, FQNNGV. The CDR3 consists of 13 residues. The V gene lost 6 bases and the J gene lost 5 bases, with 13 bases spanning the gap. The CDR3 region has the DNA TGTGCCAGCAGTTTTGGAGTTTCTGAGACCCAGTACTTC. Translated, it gives CASSFGVSETQYF.

J is TRBJ1-2 and V is TRBV6-1, with TRBD1 matching 8 bases. With 0 bases clipped from V and 5 bases from J, the junction kept 8 bases outside the gene matches. Germline V gives CDR1 MNHNS, CDR2 SASEGT. CDR3 length: 16 amino acids. In DNA form, the CDR3 reads TGTGCCAGCAGTGAAGCAGTCAGGACAGGGTTTTATGGCTACACCTTC. It encodes CASSEAVRTGFYGYTF.

The chain couples TRBV6-6 to TRBJ2-7; 8 bases agree with TRBD2. This CDR3 has 14 residues. Unmatched junction bases numbered 11, after V lost 7 bases and J lost 6 bases. From germline, CDR1 is MNHNY and CDR2 SVGAGI (reference sequence). The CDR3: CASTPGTSSPEQYF. The CDR3 region has the DNA TGTGCCAGCACCCCCGGGACTAGTAGTCCCGAGCAGTACTTC.

The chain uses TRBV11-2 and TRBJ1-6; D unresolved. Looked up from germline, CDR1 is SGHAT and CDR2 is FQNNGV. Trimming removed 0 bases at V and 10 bases at J, with 13 bases between. This CDR3 is built from 15 residues. The DNA of the CDR3 is TGTGCCAGCAGCTTAGATATCCGGGGAAGCTCACCCCTCCACTTT. The encoded protein is CASSLDIRGSSPLHF. The full variable domain, completed using reference TRBV11-2 and TRBJ1-6, is EAGVAQSPRYKIIEKRQSVAFWCNPISGHATLYWYQQILGQGPKLLIQFQNNGVVDDSQLPKDRFSAERLKGVDSTLKIQPAKLEDSAVYLCASSLDIRGSSPLHFGNGTRLTVT.

The rearrangement uses TRBV27 and TRBJ2-3, with a tentative D call TRBD2 (6 bases). Trimming took 4 bases from V and 3 from J, leaving 14 bases between them. This CDR3 is 15 amino acids long. Germline lookup yields CDR1 MNHEY and CDR2 SMNVEV (reference sequence). CDR3 sequence: CASSWGVRSTDTQYF. The CDR3 nucleotides read TGTGCCAGCAGTTGGGGGGTTCGATCAACAGATACGCAGTATTTT.

J is TRBJ1-5 and V is TRBV30, with TRBD1 matching 9 bases. The CDR3 extends over 15 amino acids. CDR1 is GTSNPN and CDR2 is SVGIG in the germline V gene (reference sequence). V trimming: 1 base; J trimming: 5 bases; junction bases outside the gene matches: 6. CDR3 region: CAWSGTTGGDQPQHF. DNA for the CDR3: TGTGCCTGGAGTGGAACTACAGGGGGCGATCAGCCCCAGCATTTT.